The 2 T cell receptor beta chains below were found in one sample sequenced in a study of CD8+CD57+ T cells in acquired aplastic anemia. CDR3 and TCR beta VDJ profiling relied on genomic DNA as the template. TCRdb ran MiXCR on the reads and lists one entry per CDR3 protein. The top ten hold around 0.82% of the sample, which has hundreds of thousands of distinct CDR3 sequences, more than 25% seen once. Patients chosen for sequencing had CD8+CD57+ cells that had expanded, as shown by flow cytometry. Specimen: sorted CD4+, CD8+, or CD8+CD57+ T cells (not recorded which) from PBMCs. Receptor source: a human donor with aplastic anemia.

This clonotype came up a few times. V usage is TRBV5-1 and J usage is TRBJ1-1; 10 bases map to TRBD1. The germline gives CDR1 SGHRS, CDR2 YFSETQ. V gave up 4 bases and J gave up 6 bases; unmatched junction bases: 9. CDR3 length: 15 residues. The CDR3 nucleotides are TGCGCCAGCAGCACTGCCGGGACAGGGGTATCTGAAGCTTTCTTT. It specifies CASSTAGTGVSEAFF.

This clonotype has a handful of counts. The chain has TRBV20-1 and TRBJ2-2; D not resolved. CDR3 size: 13 residues. V gave up 0 bases and J gave up 4 bases, with 6 bases separating them. Germline-derived CDR1 and CDR2 are DFQATT and SNEGSKA (reference sequence). CDR3 sequence: CSARDLGTGELFF. In DNA form, the CDR3 reads TGCAGTGCTAGAGATCTGGGCACCGGGGAGCTGTTTTTT.